The 30 T cell receptor beta chains in this list originate from one sample, sequenced in a study of OX40 agonist ivuxolimab in advanced cancers. TCRdb keeps only in-frame clones here, not all; method: immunoSEQ multiplex PCR. The table records 45,000 to 55,000 clones, roughly 83% of them present only once. Sequences were derived from CD4+ or CD8+ T cells sorted from blood, sampled in a trial of the OX40 agonist ivuxolimab. Receptors originate from an adult with an advanced solid tumor such as melanoma, head and neck, liver or kidney cancer.

The rearrangement links TRBV10-2 to TRBJ1-5; D is ambiguous. The CDR3 extends over 13 amino acids. Trimming left V 4 bases short and J 5 bases short, with 9 bases between. Germline CDR1 reads WSHSY; CDR2 reads SAAADI. CDR3 protein: CASSVKGDQPQHF. The CDR3 nucleotides are TGCGCCAGCAGTGTAAAGGGTGATCAGCCCCAGCATTTT.

The CDR3 coding sequence is TGTGCCAGCAGTCCATCGGACAGGGTGGGTCAGCCCCAGCATTTT. Encoded protein: CASSPSDRVGQPQHF. The chain recombines TRBV28 with TRBJ1-5, with TRBD1 identical over 8 bases. Germline values: CDR1 MDHEN, CDR2 SYDVKM. V shed 5 bases, J shed 6 bases, and the junction held 9 bases outside the gene matches. The CDR3 is made up of 15 amino acids.

V and J are TRBV4-1 and TRBJ2-7; 7 bases agree with TRBD1. V gave up 4 bases and J gave up 3 bases; unmatched junction bases: 3. Germline V gene data show CDR1 as MGHRA and CDR2 as YSYEKL. The CDR3 totals 13 residues. CDR3 in DNA: TGCGCCAGCAGCCGTGGACAGGTCTACGAGCAGTACTTC. Protein: CASSRGQVYEQYF.

The gene calls are TRBV6-5 and TRBJ1-6; D may be TRBD1 (5 bases). Looked up from germline, CDR1 is MNHEY and CDR2 is SVGAGI. Trimming shortened V by 4 bases and J by 7 bases, and 11 bases separated the two germline ends. This CDR3 spans 14 amino acids. The CDR3: CASSLGGNNSPLHF. The CDR3 DNA reads as TGTGCCAGCAGTTTGGGGGGGAACAATTCACCCCTCCACTTT.

V usage is TRBV7-9 and J usage is TRBJ2-1, with D possibly called TRBD1 or TRBD2 (5 bases each). Trimming left V 6 bases short and J 4 bases short, with 19 bases between. Germline V gene sequence: CDR1 SEHNR, CDR2 FQNEAQ (reference sequence). The CDR3 length is 16 residues. CDR3 in amino acids: CASSLRAGGPYNEQFF. CDR3 DNA sequence: TGTGCCAGCAGTCTAAGGGCTGGGGGACCTTACAATGAGCAGTTCTTC.

The chain has TRBV5-4 and TRBJ2-3; TRBD2 agrees at 7 bases. The germline V gene encodes CDR1 SGHNT and CDR2 YYREEE (reference sequence). V was clipped by 1 base and J by 4 bases; unmatched bases: 6. The CDR3 is 15 amino acids. The CDR3 here is CASSLREGGADTQYF. The CDR3 DNA reads TGTGCCAGCAGCTTGAGGGAGGGAGGGGCAGATACGCAGTATTTT.

The chain uses TRBV21-1 and TRBJ1-1; the table calls TRBD1, which could not be checked here. TRBV21-1 is listed as a pseudogene. CDR3 length: 13 residues. This chain's CDR3 is CARRGLRAPEAFF. For the CDR3, the DNA is TGTGCCAGAAGGGGGCTTCGGGCCCCAGAAGCTTTCTTT.

This chain links TRBV7-4 with TRBJ2-1; D perhaps matches TRBD2 (5 bases). With 4 bases removed from V and 6 bases from J, the gap between germline ends came to 13 bases. Germline CDR1 reads SGHVT; CDR2 reads SQSDAQ. There are 14 residues in the CDR3. In nucleotides, the CDR3 is TGTGCCAGCAGCTCCGGAGGCTCAAGCAATGAGCAGTTCTTC. Residues: CASSSGGSSNEQFF. The complete variable domain, with remaining parts taken from reference TRBV7-4 and TRBJ2-1, reads GAGVSQSPRYKVAKRGRDVALRCDSISGHVTLYWYRQTLGQGSEVLTYSQSDAQRDKSGRPSGRFSAERPERSVSTLKIQRTEQGDSAVYLCASSSGGSSNEQFFGPGTRLTVL.

The chain recombines TRBV2 with TRBJ1-6; D not certain. The V and J ends lost 6 bases and 4 bases respectively, with 10 bases between them. Germline CDR1 and CDR2: SNHLY and FYNNEI. The CDR3 contains 14 residues. CDR3: CASRAGPYNSPLHF. CDR3 nucleotide sequence: TGTGCCAGCAGGGCCGGACCGTATAATTCACCCCTCCACTTT.

This clone was observed a few times. This chain connects TRBV19 to TRBJ2-7; D might be TRBD2 (5 bases). Germline CDR1 reads LNHDA; CDR2 reads SQIVND (reference sequence). Deletions cut 0 bases from V and 4 bases from J, with 19 bases between. This CDR3 is 17 amino acids long. The CDR3 loop is CASSIDRGKERDYEQYF. DNA of the CDR3: TGTGCCAGTAGTATAGATCGGGGTAAGGAACGGGATTACGAGCAGTACTTC.

This clone came up a few times. This chain connects TRBV19 to TRBJ1-5; the D gene is possibly TRBD1 (5 bases). Germline values: CDR1 LNHDA, CDR2 SQIVND (reference sequence). The V gene lost 5 bases and the J gene lost 0 bases, with 11 bases spanning the gap. The CDR3 has 15 amino acids. The CDR3 nucleotides are TGTGCCAGTAGTCGGACACCCTATAGCAATCAGCCCCAGCATTTT. Translated: CASSRTPYSNQPQHF.

The chain uses TRBV7-2 and TRBJ1-2, with a possible D match to TRBD1 (5 bases). The CDR3 is made up of 13 amino acids. Germline-derived CDR1 and CDR2 are SGHTA and FQGNSA. V gave up 6 bases and J gave up 0 bases, with 8 bases separating them. The CDR3 bases are TGTGCCAGCAGGGGACTCGCTAACTATGGCTACACCTTC. Encoded protein: CASRGLANYGYTF.

The chain links TRBV19 to TRBJ1-2; no definite D call. Germline V gene data show CDR1 as LNHDA and CDR2 as SQIVND (reference sequence). The germline V and J ends were trimmed by 0 bases and 3 bases, with 8 bases remaining between them. The CDR3 is 14 residues long. CDR3 amino acids: CASSIEPGDYGYTF. In DNA, the CDR3 is TGTGCCAGTAGTATAGAACCAGGCGACTATGGCTACACCTTC.

This chain links TRBV7-2 with TRBJ2-1, with D hard to call. CDR1 and CDR2 from the germline V gene are SGHTA and FQGNSA. The CDR3 has 14 amino acids. Trimming left V 5 bases short and J 8 bases short, with 16 bases between. CDR3 loop: CASSPRPARDEQFF. As DNA, the CDR3 is TGTGCCAGCAGCCCTAGACCCGCTCGGGATGAGCAGTTCTTC.

This clone was picked up one time. The chain is built from TRBV12-5 and TRBJ1-2; TRBD1 is a possible D gene (5 bases). Germline loops: CDR1 LGHNT, CDR2 FRNRAP. CDR3 length: 13 residues. Trimming took 5 bases from V and 8 from J, leaving 15 bases between them. CDR3 residues: CASGLLGGGGYTF. DNA for the CDR3: TGTGCTAGTGGTCTCCTCGGGGGAGGGGGCTACACCTTC.

V usage is TRBV7-3 and J usage is TRBJ2-1, with 7 bases that match TRBD1. The CDR3 length is 13 residues. J gave up 4 bases and V 5 bases, and 2 bases lay outside the gene matches. Germline V gene data show CDR1 as SGHTA and CDR2 as FQGTGA. CDR3 DNA: TGTGCCAGCAGCCGGGACAGATACAATGAGCAGTTCTTC. Translated, it gives CASSRDRYNEQFF.

The J gene is TRBJ2-2, the V gene TRBV27, with 7 bases aligning to TRBD1. This CDR3 region has 14 residues. Germline CDR1 is MNHEY and CDR2 is SMNVEV (reference sequence). The V segment lost 6 bases and the J segment 6 bases; nucleotides outside the gene matches: 7. For the CDR3, the DNA is TGTGCCAGCAGGAGTACCACAGGGGCCGGGGAGCTGTTTTTT. The encoded protein is CASRSTTGAGELFF.

J is TRBJ1-6 and V is TRBV27; D ambiguous. The V end was cut by 4 bases, the J end by 6 bases, with 10 bases between. The CDR3 contains 14 residues. The V gene's germline CDR1 is MNHEY and CDR2 SMNVEV (reference sequence). CDR3 DNA: TGTGCCAGCAGTTCGGGCCCTTTTAATTCACCCCTCCACTTT. Protein product: CASSSGPFNSPLHF.

The chain uses TRBV7-8 and TRBJ2-7, with TRBD2 matching over 8 bases. The CDR3 totals 15 residues. The V gene's germline CDR1 is SGHVS and CDR2 FQNEAQ. J was trimmed by 2 bases and V by 7 bases; bases with no gene match: 10. The CDR3 sequence is CASTLGGLGTYEQYF. The DNA for the CDR3 is TGTGCCAGCACCCTGGGGGGACTAGGGACCTACGAGCAGTACTTC.

The chain employs TRBV14 and TRBJ1-3; D uncertain. The germline CDR1 and CDR2 sequences are SGHDN and FVKESK. Trimming removed 0 bases from V and 3 bases from J, with 9 bases in between. The CDR3 is 15 amino acids. The CDR3 protein is CASSQDSGFGNTIYF. DNA of the CDR3: TGTGCCAGCAGCCAAGATTCAGGATTTGGAAACACCATATATTTT.

The chain employs TRBV4-2 and TRBJ2-1, with D possibly TRBD2 on 5 matching bases. CDR3 length: 12 amino acids. Germline V CDR1 and CDR2: LGHNA, YNFKEQ. V was shortened by 4 bases and J by 8 bases, with 9 bases between the two germline ends. Here the CDR3 reads CASSRTGDEQFF. CDR3 nucleotide sequence: TGTGCCAGCAGCCGTACCGGGGATGAGCAGTTCTTC.

V usage is TRBV7-3 and J usage is TRBJ1-2; D is undetermined. The V and J ends lost 5 bases and 8 bases respectively, with 15 bases between them. Germline CDR1 SGHTA, CDR2 FQGTGA. The CDR3 spans 13 residues. CDR3 region: CASSPYAPRGYTF. The CDR3 DNA sequence: TGTGCCAGCAGCCCTTACGCCCCCAGGGGCTACACCTTC.

The genes are TRBV7-2 and TRBJ2-5; weak D call: TRBD1 (6 bases). The CDR3 consists of 16 residues. Per germline, CDR1 SGHTA and CDR2 FQGNSA. V was pared by 1 base and J by 5 bases, with 17 bases between. This CDR3 reads CASSLGDQGMGETQYF. The CDR3 nucleotides are TGTGCCAGCAGCTTAGGCGACCAGGGGATGGGGGAGACCCAGTACTTC.

This chain links TRBV2 with TRBJ2-4; D is possibly TRBD2 (6 bases). V shed 8 bases and J shed 1 base, with 9 bases lying between them. CDR3 size: 13 residues. Germline V CDR1 and CDR2: SNHLY, FYNNEI. CDR3 bases: TGTGCCAGCCGGGGGTGGGCCAAAAACATTCAGTACTTC. Residues: CASRGWAKNIQYF.

V and J are TRBV10-3 and TRBJ2-7, with D maybe TRBD2 (5 bases). The CDR3 sequence is 14 residues long. Germline CDR1 is ENHRY and CDR2 is SYGVKD. Trimming removed 7 bases from V and 1 base from J, with 14 bases in between. The CDR3 DNA reads TGTGCCATCACCCCATCCGGAGGTTCCTACGAGCAGTACTTC. As protein: CAITPSGGSYEQYF.

V usage is TRBV4-3 and J usage is TRBJ1-5; D ambiguous. The V gene's germline CDR1 is LGHNA and CDR2 YSLEER. The CDR3 loop spans 14 amino acids. V lost 4 bases to trimming and J lost 2 bases, with 9 bases between them. The CDR3 DNA follows: TGCGCCAGCAGCCTAAGGGTTGGCAATCAGCCCCAGCATTTT. This codes for CASSLRVGNQPQHF.

The chain combines TRBV5-1 with TRBJ1-2; the D is unclear. The ends were cut back, 4 bases at V and 5 bases at J, with 12 bases in the middle. This CDR3 has 13 residues. Looked up from germline, CDR1 is SGHRS and CDR2 is YFSETQ. The CDR3 DNA reads as TGCGCCAGCAGCGCGGCAGCCTATTATGGCTACACCTTC. This translates into CASSAAAYYGYTF.

This chain connects TRBV5-1 to TRBJ2-3; 10 bases align to TRBD2. The CDR3 totals 15 residues. From germline, CDR1 is SGHRS and CDR2 YFSETQ. V trimming: 4 bases; J trimming: 1 base; junction bases outside the gene matches: 3. In nucleotides, the CDR3 is TGCGCCAGCAGCGCTGGGACTAGCGGCACAGATACGCAGTATTTT. This gives the protein CASSAGTSGTDTQYF.

This chain uses TRBV27 with TRBJ1-6, with 11 bases fitting TRBD1. In germline, CDR1 is MNHEY, CDR2 SMNVEV (reference sequence). Trimming at V came to 0 bases and at J to 10 bases, leaving 5 bases not matched to a gene. This CDR3 has 16 amino acids. CDR3 DNA sequence: TGTGCCAGCAGTTTATCCCCGGGACAGGGGGGATCACCCCTCCACTTT. It is translated as CASSLSPGQGGSPLHF.

The CDR3 protein is CASRGQNYGYTF. The CDR3 DNA follows: TGTGCCAGCAGGGGACAGAACTATGGCTACACCTTC. The rearrangement joins TRBV6-6 to TRBJ1-2; TRBD1 agrees at 7 bases. V shed 6 bases and J 2 bases; nucleotides not matched to a gene: 0. The germline V gene encodes CDR1 MNHNY and CDR2 SVGAGI (reference sequence). The CDR3 has 12 amino acids.